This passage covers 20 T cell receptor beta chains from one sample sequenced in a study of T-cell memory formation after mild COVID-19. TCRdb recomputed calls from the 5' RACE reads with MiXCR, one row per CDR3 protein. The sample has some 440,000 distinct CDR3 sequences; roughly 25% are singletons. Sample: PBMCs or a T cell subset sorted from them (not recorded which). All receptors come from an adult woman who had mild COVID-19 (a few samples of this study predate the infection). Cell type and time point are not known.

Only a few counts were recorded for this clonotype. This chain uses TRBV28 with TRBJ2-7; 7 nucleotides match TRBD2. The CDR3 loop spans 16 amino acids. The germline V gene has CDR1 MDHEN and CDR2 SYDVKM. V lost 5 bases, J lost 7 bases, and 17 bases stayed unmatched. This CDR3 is CASSRIRDYVVAEQYF. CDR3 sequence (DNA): TGTGCCAGCAGTCGAATCCGGGACTACGTTGTAGCAGAGCAGTACTTC.

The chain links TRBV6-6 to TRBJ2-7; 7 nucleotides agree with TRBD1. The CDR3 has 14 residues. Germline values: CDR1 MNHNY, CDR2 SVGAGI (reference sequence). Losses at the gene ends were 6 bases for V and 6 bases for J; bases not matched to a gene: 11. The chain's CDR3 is CASSQRDSSIEQYF. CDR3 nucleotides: TGTGCCAGCAGCCAGAGGGACAGCTCCATCGAGCAGTACTTC.

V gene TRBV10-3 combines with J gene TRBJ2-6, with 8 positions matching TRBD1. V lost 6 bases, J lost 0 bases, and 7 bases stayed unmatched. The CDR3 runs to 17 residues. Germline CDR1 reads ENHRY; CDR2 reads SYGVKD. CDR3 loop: CAIRGQGTSSGANVLTF. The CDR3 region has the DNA TGTGCCATCAGAGGACAGGGAACGAGCTCTGGGGCCAACGTCCTGACTTTC.

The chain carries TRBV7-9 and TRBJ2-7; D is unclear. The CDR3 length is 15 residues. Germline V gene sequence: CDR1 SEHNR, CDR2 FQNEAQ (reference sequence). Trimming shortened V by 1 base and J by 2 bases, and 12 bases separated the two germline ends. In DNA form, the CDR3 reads TGTGCCAGCAGCTTAGTGACGGTTTCGGCCTACGAGCAGTACTTC. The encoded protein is CASSLVTVSAYEQYF.

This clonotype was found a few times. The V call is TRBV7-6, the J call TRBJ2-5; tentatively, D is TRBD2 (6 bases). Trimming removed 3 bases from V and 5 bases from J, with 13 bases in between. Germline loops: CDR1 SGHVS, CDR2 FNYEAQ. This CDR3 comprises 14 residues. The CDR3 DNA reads TGTGCCAGCAGCTTCCACCCAGGGAGGGAGACCCAGTACTTC. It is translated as CASSFHPGRETQYF.

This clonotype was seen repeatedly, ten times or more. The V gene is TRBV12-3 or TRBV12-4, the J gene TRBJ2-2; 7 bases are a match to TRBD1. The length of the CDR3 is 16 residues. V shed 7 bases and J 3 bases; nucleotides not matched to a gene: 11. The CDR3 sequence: CASTPFRGGDTGELFF. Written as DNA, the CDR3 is TGTGCCAGCACCCCCTTTAGAGGGGGCGACACCGGGGAGCTGTTTTTT.

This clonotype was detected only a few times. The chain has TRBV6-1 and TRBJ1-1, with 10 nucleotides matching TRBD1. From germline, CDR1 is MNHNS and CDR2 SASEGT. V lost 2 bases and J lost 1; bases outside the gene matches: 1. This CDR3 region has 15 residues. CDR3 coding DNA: TGTGCCAGCAGTGAATGGGACAGGGGGAACACTGAAGCTTTCTTT. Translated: CASSEWDRGNTEAFF.

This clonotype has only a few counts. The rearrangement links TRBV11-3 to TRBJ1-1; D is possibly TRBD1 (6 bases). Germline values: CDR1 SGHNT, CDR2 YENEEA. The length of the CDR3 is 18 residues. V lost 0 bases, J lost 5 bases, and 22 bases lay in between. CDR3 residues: CASSLDSGAASVLTEAFF. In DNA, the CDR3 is TGTGCCAGCAGCTTAGATTCGGGGGCTGCCTCCGTATTGACTGAAGCTTTCTTT.

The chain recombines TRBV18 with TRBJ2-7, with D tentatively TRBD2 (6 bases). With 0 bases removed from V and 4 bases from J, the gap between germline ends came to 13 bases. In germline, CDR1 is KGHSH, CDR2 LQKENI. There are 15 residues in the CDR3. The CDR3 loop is CASSPPAGGFYEQYF. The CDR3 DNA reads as TGTGCCAGCTCACCACCGGCCGGAGGGTTTTACGAGCAGTACTTC.

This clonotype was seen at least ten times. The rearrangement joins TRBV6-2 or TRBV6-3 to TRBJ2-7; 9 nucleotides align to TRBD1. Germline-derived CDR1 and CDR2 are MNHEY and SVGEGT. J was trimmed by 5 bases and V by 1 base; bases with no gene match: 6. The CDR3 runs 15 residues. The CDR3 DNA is TGTGCCAGCAGTTACTATGGACAGGGGTACGACGAGCAGTACTTC. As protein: CASSYYGQGYDEQYF.

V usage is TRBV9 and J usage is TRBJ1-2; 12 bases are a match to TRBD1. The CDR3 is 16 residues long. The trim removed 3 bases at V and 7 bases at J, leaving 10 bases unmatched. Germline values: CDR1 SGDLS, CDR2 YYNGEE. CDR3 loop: CASSESPGQGASGYTF. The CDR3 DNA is TGTGCCAGCAGCGAATCTCCGGGACAGGGGGCGAGTGGCTACACCTTC.

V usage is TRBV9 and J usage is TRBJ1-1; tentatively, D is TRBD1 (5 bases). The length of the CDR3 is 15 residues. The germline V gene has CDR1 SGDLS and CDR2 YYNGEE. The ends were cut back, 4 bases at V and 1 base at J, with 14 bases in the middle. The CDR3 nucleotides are TGTGCCAGCAGCAAGACCGGGGCCGGGAACACTGAAGCTTTCTTT. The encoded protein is CASSKTGAGNTEAFF. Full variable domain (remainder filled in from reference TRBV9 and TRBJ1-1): DSGVTQTPKHLITATGQRVTLRCSPRSGDLSVYWYQQSLDQGLQFLIQYYNGEERAKGNILERFSAQQFPDLHSELNLSSLELGDSALYFCASSKTGAGNTEAFFGQGTRLTVV.

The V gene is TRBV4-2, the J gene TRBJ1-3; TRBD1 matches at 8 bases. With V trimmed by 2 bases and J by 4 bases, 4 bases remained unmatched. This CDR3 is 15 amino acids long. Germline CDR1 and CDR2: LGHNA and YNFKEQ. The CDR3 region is CASSQPTGAGNTIYF. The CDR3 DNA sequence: TGTGCCAGCAGCCAACCGACAGGGGCCGGAAACACCATATATTTT.

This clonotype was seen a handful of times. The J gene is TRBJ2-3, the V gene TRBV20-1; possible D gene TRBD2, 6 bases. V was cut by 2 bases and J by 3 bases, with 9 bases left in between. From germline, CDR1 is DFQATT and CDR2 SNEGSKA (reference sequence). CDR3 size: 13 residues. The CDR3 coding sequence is TGCAGTGCTAGACGGGGGAGGACAGATACGCAGTATTTT. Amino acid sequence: CSARRGRTDTQYF.

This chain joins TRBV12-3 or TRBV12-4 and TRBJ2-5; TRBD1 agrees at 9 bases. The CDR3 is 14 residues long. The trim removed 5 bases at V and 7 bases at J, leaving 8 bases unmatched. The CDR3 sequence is CASSEQGAVGTQYF. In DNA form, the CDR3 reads TGTGCCAGCAGTGAACAGGGGGCGGTTGGGACCCAGTACTTC.

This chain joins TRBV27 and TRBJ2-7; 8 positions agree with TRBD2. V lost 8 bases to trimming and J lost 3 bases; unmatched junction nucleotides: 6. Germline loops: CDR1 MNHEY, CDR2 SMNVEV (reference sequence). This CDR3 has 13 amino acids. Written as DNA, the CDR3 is TGTGCCAGCCGAATAAGCGGGGGCTACGAGCAGTACTTC. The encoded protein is CASRISGGYEQYF.

CDR3 amino acids: CASSYFGTAQETQYF. CDR3 sequence (DNA): TGTGCCAGCAGTTACTTCGGGACAGCTCAAGAGACCCAGTACTTC. This chain joins TRBV6-2 or TRBV6-3 and TRBJ2-5; 7 bases line up with TRBD1. The V gene end was trimmed by 1 base and the J gene end by 2 bases; junction bases not matched to a gene: 4. The germline CDR1 and CDR2 sequences are MNHEY and SVGEGT. The CDR3 runs to 15 residues.

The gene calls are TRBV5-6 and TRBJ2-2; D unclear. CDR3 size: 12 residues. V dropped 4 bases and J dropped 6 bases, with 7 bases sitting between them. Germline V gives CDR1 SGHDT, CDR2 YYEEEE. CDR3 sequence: CASSPWAGELFF. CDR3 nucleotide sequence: TGTGCCAGCAGCCCATGGGCCGGGGAGCTGTTTTTT.

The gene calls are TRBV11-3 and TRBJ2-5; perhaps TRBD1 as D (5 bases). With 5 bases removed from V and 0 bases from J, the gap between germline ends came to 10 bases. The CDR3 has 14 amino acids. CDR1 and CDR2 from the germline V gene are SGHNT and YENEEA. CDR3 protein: CASSDDSYQETQYF. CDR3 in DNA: TGTGCCAGCAGCGACGACAGTTACCAAGAGACCCAGTACTTC.

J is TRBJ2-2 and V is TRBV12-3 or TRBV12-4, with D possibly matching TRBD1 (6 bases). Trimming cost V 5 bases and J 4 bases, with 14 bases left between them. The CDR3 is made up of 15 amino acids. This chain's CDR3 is CASSLRGRGTGELFF. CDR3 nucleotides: TGTGCCAGCAGTCTGAGGGGCAGGGGCACCGGGGAGCTGTTTTTT.